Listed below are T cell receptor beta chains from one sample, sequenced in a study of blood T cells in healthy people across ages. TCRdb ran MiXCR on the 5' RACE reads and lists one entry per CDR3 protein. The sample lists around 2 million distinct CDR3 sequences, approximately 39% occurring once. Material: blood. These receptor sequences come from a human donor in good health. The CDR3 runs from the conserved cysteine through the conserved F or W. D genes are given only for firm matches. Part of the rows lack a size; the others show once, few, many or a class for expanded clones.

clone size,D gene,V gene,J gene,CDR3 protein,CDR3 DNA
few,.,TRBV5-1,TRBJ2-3,CASSLGLSQSTDTQYF,TGCGCCAGCAGCTTGGGGTTAAGCCAAAGCACAGATACGCAGTATTTT
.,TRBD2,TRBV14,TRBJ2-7,CASSRTSEYNEQYF,TGTGCCAGCAGCCGGACTAGCGAATACAACGAGCAGTACTTC
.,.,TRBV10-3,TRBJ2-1,CAISEHLKRDNEQFF,TGTGCCATCAGCGAACACCTTAAGCGGGACAATGAGCAGTTCTTC
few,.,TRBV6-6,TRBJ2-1,CASSAGPPRNEQFF,TGTGCCAGCAGTGCGGGCCCTCCCCGCAATGAGCAGTTCTTC
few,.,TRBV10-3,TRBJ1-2,CAISEGPPNYGYTF,TGTGCCATCAGTGAAGGCCCCCCCAACTATGGCTACACCTTC
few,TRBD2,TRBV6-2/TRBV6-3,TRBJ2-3,CASSNGLAGDHTQYF,TGTGCCAGCAGCAACGGACTAGCGGGGGATCATACGCAGTATTTT
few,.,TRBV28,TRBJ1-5,CASRMSYGDSDNQPQHF,TGTGCCAGCAGGATGTCGTACGGTGACAGTGACAATCAGCCCCAGCATTTT
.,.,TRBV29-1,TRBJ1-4,CSGRRGEKLFF,TGCAGCGGAAGAAGAGGGGAAAAACTGTTTTTT
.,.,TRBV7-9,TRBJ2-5,CASSLAGPIQETQYF,TGTGCCAGCAGCTTAGCCGGGCCCATCCAAGAGACCCAGTACTTC
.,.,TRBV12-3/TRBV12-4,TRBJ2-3,CARSSYRYTQYF,TGTGCCCGCAGTTCCTACAGATATACGCAGTATTTT
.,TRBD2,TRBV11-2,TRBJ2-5,CASSPTSALNQETQYF,TGTGCCAGCAGTCCCACTAGCGCGCTCAACCAAGAGACCCAGTACTTC
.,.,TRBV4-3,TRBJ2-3,CASSPSPSGSTDTQYF,TGCGCCAGCAGCCCTTCACCAAGCGGTAGCACAGATACGCAGTATTTT
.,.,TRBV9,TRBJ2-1,CASSVEERGGRQFF,TGTGCCAGCAGCGTAGAGGAGAGGGGAGGTAGGCAGTTCTTC
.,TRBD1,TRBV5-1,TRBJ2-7,CASSKVGTGTYEQYF,TGCGCCAGCAGCAAAGTCGGGACAGGGACCTACGAGCAGTACTTC
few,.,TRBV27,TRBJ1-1,CASSFGAGGTEAFF,TGTGCCAGCAGTTTTGGGGCCGGTGGGACTGAAGCTTTCTTT
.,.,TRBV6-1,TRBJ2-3,CASTLAWGRVDSTDTQYF,TGTGCCAGCACCTTAGCCTGGGGGCGGGTCGACAGCACAGATACGCAGTATTTT
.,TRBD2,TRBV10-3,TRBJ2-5,CAISTGEGTRETQYF,TGTGCCATCAGTACCGGGGAGGGTACCCGGGAGACCCAGTACTTC
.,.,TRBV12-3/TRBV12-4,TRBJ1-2,CTSSYTVGPHGYTF,TGTACCAGCAGCTACACGGTTGGGCCCCATGGCTACACCTTC
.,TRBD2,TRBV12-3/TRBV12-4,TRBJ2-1,CASIGTSGVKFF,TGTGCCAGCATTGGCACTAGCGGTGTTAAGTTCTTC
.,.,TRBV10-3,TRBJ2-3,CAIGQKEVADTQYF,TGTGCCATCGGTCAGAAAGAAGTGGCAGATACGCAGTATTTT
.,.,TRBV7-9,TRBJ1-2,CASLSPPHSMRDYGYTF,TGTGCCAGCTTATCCCCTCCGCATAGCATGCGGGACTATGGCTACACCTTC
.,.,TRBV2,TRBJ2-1,CASRMVGGPRTNIQFF,TGTGCCAGCAGGATGGTAGGGGGGCCAAGGACAAACATTCAGTTCTTC
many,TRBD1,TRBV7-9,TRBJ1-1,CASSPDRVYSRTEAFF,TGTGCCAGCAGCCCGGACAGGGTCTATTCCAGGACTGAAGCTTTCTTT
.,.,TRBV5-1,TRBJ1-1,CASSPTYREREAFF,TGCGCCAGCAGCCCAACTTACAGGGAACGTGAAGCTTTCTTT